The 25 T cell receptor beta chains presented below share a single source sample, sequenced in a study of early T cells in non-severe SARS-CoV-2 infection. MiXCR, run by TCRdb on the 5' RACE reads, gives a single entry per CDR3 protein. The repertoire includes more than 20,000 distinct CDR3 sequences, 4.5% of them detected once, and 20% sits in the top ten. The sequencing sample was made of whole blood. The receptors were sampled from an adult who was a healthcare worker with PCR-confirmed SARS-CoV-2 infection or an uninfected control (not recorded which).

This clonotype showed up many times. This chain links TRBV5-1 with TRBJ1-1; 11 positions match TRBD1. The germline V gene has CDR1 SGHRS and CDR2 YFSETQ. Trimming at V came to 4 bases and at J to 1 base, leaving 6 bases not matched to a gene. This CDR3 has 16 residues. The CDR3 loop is CASSVGQGAGNTEAFF. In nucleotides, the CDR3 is TGCGCCAGCAGCGTCGGACAGGGGGCCGGGAACACTGAAGCTTTCTTT.

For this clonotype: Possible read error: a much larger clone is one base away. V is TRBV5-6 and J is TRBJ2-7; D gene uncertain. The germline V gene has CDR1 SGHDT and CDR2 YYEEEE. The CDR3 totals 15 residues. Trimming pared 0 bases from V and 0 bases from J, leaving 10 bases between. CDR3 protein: CASSLATQISYEQYF. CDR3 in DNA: TGTGCCAGCAGCTTGGCCACCCAAATCTCCTACGAGCAGTACTTC.

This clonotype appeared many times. The CDR3, as DNA: TGTGCTAGTGGATGGGGGGCAGACACTGAAGCTTTCTTT. This encodes CASGWGADTEAFF. The chain couples TRBV12-5 to TRBJ1-1; D perhaps matches TRBD1 (6 bases). Trimming removed 6 bases from V and 3 bases from J, with 11 bases in between. In germline, CDR1 is LGHNT, CDR2 FRNRAP. This CDR3 comprises 13 residues.

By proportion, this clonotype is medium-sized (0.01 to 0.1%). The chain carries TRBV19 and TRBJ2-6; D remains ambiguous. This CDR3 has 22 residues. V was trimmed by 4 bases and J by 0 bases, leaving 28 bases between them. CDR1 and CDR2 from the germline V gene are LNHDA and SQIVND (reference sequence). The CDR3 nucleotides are TGTGCCAGTAGTACGCTAGTATTACCCCCGGTTACGGCAGACTCTGGGGCCAACGTCCTGACTTTC. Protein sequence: CASSTLVLPPVTADSGANVLTF.

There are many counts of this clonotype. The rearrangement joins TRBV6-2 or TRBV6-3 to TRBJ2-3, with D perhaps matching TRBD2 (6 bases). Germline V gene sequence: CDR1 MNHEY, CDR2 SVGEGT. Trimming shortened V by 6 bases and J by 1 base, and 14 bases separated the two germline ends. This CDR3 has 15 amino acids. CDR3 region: CASRWTNRRTDTQYF. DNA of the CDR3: TGTGCCAGCAGGTGGACTAATCGTCGCACAGATACGCAGTATTTT.

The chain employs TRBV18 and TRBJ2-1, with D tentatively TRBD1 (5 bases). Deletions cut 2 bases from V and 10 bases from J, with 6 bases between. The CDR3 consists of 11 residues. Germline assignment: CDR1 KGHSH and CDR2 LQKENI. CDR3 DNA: TGTGCCAGCTCACCAGCAGGGGAGCAGTTCTTC. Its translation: CASSPAGEQFF. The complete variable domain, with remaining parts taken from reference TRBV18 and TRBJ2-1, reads NAGVMQNPRHLVRRRGQEARLRCSPMKGHSHVYWYRQLPEEGLKFMVYLQKENIIDESGMPKERFSAEFPKEGPSILRIQQVVRGDSAAYFCASSPAGEQFFGPGTRLTVL.

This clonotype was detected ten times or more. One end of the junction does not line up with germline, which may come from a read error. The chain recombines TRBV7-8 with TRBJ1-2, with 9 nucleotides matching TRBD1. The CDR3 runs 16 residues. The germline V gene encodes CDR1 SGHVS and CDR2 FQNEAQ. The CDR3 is CASSLWSTGTGIKKSF. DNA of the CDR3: TGTGCCAGCAGCTTATGGTCCACCGGGACAGGGATTAAAAAAAGCTTC. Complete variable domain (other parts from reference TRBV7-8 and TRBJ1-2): GAGVSQSPRYKVAKRGQDVALRCDPISGHVSLFWYQQALGQGPEFLTYFQNEAQLDKSGLPSDRFFAERPEGSVSTLKIQRTQQEDSAVYLCASSLWSTGTGIKKSFGSGTRLTVV.

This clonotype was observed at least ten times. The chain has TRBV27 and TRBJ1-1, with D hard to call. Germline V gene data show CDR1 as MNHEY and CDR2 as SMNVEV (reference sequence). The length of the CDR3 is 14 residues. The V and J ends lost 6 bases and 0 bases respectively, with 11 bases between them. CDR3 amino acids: CASSRDELNTEAFF. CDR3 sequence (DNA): TGTGCCAGCAGCCGAGACGAGTTGAACACTGAAGCTTTCTTT.

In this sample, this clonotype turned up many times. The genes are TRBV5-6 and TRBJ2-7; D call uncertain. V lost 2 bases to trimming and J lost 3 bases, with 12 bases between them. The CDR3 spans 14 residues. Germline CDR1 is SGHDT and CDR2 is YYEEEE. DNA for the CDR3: TGTGCCAGCAGCTTCTACCGGAATAGCTACGAGCAGTACTTC. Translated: CASSFYRNSYEQYF.

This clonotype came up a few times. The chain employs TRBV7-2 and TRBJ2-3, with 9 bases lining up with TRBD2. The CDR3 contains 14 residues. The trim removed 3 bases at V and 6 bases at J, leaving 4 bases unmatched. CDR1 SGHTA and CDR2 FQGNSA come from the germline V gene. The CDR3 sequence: CASSLGLAADTQYF. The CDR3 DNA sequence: TGTGCCAGCAGCTTGGGACTAGCTGCGGATACGCAGTATTTT.

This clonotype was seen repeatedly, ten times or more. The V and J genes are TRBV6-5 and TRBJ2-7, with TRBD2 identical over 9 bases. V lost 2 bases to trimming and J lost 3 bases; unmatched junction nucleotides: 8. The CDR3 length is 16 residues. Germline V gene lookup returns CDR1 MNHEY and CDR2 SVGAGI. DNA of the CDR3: TGTGCCAGCAGTTACAGTGCCCTAGCGGGATTCTACGAGCAGTACTTC. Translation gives CASSYSALAGFYEQYF.

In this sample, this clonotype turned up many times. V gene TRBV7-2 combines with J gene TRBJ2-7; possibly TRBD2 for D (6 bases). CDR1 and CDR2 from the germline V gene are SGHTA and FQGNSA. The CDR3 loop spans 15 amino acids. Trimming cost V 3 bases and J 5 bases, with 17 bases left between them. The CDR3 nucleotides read TGTGCCAGCAGCTTCGTGACTAGAGTCGGCAACGAGCAGTACTTC. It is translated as CASSFVTRVGNEQYF.

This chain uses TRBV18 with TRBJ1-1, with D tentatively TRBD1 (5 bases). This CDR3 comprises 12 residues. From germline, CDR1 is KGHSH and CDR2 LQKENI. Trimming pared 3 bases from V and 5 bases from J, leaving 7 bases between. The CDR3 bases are TGTGCCAGCTCACCTTCAGGGACTGAAGCTTTCTTT. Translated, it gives CASSPSGTEAFF.

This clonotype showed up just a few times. The CDR3 coding sequence is TGTGCCAGCAGCTTAAACCTGGGAGATACGCAGTATTTT. It specifies CASSLNLGDTQYF. This chain links TRBV7-6 with TRBJ2-3, with unresolved D. CDR1 and CDR2 from the germline V gene are SGHVS and FNYEAQ. Trimming shortened V by 2 bases and J by 5 bases, and 8 bases separated the two germline ends. The CDR3 totals 13 residues. The complete variable domain, with remaining parts taken from reference TRBV7-6 and TRBJ2-3, reads GAGVSQSPRYKVTKRGQDVALRCDPISGHVSLYWYRQALGQGPEFLTYFNYEAQQDKSGLPNDRFSAERPEGSISTLTIQRTEQRDSAMYRCASSLNLGDTQYFGPGTRLTVL.

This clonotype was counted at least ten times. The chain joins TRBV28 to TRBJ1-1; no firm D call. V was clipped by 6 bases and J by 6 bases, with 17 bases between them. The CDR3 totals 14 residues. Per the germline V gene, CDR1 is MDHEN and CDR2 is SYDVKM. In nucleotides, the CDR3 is TGTGCCAGCAGCCACCGGACCGGCGCGGCTGAAGCTTTCTTT. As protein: CASSHRTGAAEAFF.

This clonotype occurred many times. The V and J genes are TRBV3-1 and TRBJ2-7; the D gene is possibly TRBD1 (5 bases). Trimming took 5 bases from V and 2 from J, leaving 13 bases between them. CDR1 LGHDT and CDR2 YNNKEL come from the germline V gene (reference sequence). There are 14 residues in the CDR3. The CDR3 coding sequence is TGTGCCAGCAGCAGCAGGGCAATTGCCTACGAGCAGTACTTC. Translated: CASSSRAIAYEQYF.

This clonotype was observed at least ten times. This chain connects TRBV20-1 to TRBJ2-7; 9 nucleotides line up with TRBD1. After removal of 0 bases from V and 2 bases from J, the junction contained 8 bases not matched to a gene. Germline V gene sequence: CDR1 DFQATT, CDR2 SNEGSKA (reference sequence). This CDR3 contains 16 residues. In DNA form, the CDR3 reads TGCAGTGCTAGAGACCAGACAGGGGGGAATCCCTACGAGCAGTACTTC. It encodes CSARDQTGGNPYEQYF.

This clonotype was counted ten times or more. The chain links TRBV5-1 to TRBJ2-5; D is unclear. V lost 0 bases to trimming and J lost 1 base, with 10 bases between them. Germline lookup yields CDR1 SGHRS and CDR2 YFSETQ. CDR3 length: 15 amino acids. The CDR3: CASSLAGQLQETQYF. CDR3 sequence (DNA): TGCGCCAGCAGCTTGGCCGGGCAGCTCCAAGAGACCCAGTACTTC.

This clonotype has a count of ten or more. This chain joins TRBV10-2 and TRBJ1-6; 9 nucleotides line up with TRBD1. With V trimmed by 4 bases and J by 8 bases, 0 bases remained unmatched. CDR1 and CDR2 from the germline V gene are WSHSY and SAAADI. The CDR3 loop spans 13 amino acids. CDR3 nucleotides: TGCGCCAGCAGTGGGACAGGGGATTCACCCCTCCACTTT. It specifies CASSGTGDSPLHF.

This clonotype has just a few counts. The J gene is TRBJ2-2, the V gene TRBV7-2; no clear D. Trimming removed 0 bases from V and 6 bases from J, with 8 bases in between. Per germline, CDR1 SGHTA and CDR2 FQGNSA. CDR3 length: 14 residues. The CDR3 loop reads CASSLARFSGELFF. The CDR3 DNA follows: TGTGCCAGCAGCTTAGCGCGGTTCTCCGGGGAGCTGTTTTTT.

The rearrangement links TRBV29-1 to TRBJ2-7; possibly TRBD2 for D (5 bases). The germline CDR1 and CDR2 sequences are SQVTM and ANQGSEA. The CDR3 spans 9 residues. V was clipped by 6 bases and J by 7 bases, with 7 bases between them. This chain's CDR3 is CSVGEEQYF. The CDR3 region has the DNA TGCAGCGTCGGGGAAGAGCAGTACTTC.

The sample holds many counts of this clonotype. The CDR3 reads CASSPEGGRADTQYF. The CDR3 DNA sequence: TGTGCCAGCTCACCCGAGGGCGGGAGAGCAGATACGCAGTATTTT. This chain connects TRBV18 to TRBJ2-3; 7 bases are a match to TRBD2. Germline-derived CDR1 and CDR2 are KGHSH and LQKENI. This CDR3 region has 15 residues. Germline trimming cut 3 bases from V and 4 bases from J; bases unmatched to any gene: 7.

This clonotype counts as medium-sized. This chain's CDR3 is CASTQGFGNQPQHF. CDR3 nucleotide sequence: TGTGCCAGCACCCAGGGGTTTGGCAATCAGCCCCAGCATTTT. The V and J genes are TRBV28 and TRBJ1-5, with D perhaps matching TRBD1 (6 bases). Germline values: CDR1 MDHEN, CDR2 SYDVKM. V gave up 7 bases and J gave up 2 bases, with 12 bases separating them. The CDR3 is 14 residues long.

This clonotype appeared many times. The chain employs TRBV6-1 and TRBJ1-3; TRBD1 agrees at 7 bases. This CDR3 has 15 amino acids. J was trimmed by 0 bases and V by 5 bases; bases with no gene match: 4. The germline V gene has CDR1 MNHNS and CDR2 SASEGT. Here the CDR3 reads CASSRTGISGNTIYF. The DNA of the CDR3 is TGTGCCAGCAGTCGGACAGGAATCTCTGGAAACACCATATATTTT.

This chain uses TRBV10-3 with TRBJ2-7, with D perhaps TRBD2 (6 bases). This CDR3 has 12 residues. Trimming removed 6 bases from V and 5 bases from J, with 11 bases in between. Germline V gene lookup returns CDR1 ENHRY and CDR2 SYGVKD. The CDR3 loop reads CAISPASDEQYF. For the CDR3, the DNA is TGTGCCATCAGCCCCGCTAGCGACGAGCAGTACTTC.